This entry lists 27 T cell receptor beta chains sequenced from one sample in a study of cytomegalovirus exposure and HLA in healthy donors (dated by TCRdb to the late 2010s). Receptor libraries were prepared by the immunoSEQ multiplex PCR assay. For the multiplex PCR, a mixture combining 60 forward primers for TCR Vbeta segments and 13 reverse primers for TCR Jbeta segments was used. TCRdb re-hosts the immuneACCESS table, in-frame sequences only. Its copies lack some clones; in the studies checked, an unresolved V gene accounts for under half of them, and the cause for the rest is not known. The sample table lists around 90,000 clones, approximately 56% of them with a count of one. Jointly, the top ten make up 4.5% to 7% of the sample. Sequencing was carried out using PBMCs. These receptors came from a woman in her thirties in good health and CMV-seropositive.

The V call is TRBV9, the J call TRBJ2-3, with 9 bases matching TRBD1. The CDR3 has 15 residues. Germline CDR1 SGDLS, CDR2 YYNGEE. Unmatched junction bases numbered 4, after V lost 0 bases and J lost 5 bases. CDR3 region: CASSVARQGGDTQYF. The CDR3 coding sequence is TGTGCCAGCAGCGTAGCTAGACAGGGGGGAGATACGCAGTATTTT.

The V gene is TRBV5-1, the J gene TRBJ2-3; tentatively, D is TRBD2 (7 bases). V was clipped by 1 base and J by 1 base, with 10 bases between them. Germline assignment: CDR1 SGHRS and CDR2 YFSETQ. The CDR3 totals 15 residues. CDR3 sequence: CASSLNGGRTDTQYF. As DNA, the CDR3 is TGCGCCAGCAGCTTGAACGGGGGGCGCACAGATACGCAGTATTTT.

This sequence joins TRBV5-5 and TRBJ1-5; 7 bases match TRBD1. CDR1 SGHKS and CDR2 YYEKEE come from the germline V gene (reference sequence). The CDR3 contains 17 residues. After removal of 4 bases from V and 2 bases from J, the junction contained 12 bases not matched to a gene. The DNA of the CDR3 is TGTGCCAGCAGCCAACGTCCCGGGACAGAGGGCAATCAGCCCCAGCATTTT. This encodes CASSQRPGTEGNQPQHF.

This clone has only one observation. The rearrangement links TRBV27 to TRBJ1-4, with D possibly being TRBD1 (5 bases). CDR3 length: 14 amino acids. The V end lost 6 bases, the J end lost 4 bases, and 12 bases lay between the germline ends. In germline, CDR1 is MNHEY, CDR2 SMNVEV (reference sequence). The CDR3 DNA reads TGTGCCAGCAGGGCGGGACGACTTAATGAAAAACTGTTTTTT. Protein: CASRAGRLNEKLFF.

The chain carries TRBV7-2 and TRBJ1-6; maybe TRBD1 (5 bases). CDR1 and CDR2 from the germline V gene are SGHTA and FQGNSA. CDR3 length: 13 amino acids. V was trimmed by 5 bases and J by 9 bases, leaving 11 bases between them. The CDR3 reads CASSPFGGSPLHF. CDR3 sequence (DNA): TGTGCCAGCAGCCCCTTCGGGGGTTCACCCCTCCACTTT.

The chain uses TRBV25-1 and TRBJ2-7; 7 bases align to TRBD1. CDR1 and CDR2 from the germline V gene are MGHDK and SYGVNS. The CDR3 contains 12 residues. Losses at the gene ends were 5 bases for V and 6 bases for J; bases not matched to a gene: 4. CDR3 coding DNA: TGTGCCAGCAGTTCGACAGGGCGCGAGCAGTACTTC. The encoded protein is CASSSTGREQYF.

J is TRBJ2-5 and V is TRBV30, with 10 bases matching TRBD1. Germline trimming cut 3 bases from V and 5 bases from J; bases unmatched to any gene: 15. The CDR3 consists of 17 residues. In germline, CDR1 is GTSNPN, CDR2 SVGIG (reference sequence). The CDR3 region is CAWSAKPGQGWEETQYF. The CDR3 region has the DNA TGTGCCTGGAGCGCGAAACCGGGACAGGGGTGGGAGGAGACCCAGTACTTC.

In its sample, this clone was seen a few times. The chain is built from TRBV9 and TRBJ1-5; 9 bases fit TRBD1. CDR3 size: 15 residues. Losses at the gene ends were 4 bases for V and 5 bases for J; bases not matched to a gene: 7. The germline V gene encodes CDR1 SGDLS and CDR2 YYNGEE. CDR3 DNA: TGTGCCAGCAGCCCCTCAGACAGGGGGTATCAGCCCCAGCATTTT. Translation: CASSPSDRGYQPQHF.

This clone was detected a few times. The chain's CDR3 is CASNNPPRRVRGYTF. Here the CDR3 DNA reads TGTGCCAGCAACAACCCCCCCCGCAGGGTGCGTGGCTACACCTTC. This chain uses TRBV21-1 with TRBJ1-2; TRBD1 was called by the table and not checked on the DNA. TRBV21-1 is an annotated pseudogene. This CDR3 spans 15 amino acids.

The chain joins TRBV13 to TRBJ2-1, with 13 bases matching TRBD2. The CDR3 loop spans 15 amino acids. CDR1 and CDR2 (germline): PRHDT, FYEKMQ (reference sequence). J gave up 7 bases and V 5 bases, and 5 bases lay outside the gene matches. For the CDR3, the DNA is TGTGCCAGCAGCCCGACTAGCGGGGGGAAAAATGAGCAGTTCTTC. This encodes CASSPTSGGKNEQFF.

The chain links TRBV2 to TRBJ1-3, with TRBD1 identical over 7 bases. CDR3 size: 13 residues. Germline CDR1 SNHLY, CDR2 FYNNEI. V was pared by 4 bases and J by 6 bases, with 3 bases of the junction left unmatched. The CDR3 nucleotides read TGTGCCAGCAGTGGACAGGGTGAAAACACCATATATTTT. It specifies CASSGQGENTIYF.

The CDR3 protein is CAWSVQFSTDTQYF. The DNA for the CDR3 is TGTGCCTGGAGTGTACAGTTCAGCACAGATACGCAGTATTTT. V gene TRBV30 combines with J gene TRBJ2-3, with D unclear. This CDR3 is 14 amino acids long. From germline, CDR1 is GTSNPN and CDR2 SVGIG (reference sequence). Trimming removed 0 bases at V and 0 bases at J, with 7 bases between.

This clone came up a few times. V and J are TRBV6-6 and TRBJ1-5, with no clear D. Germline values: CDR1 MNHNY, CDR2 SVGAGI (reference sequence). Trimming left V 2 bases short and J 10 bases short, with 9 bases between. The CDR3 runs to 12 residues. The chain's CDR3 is CASSYLERPQHF. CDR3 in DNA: TGTGCCAGCAGTTACCTAGAGCGACCCCAGCATTTT.

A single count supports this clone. CDR3 loop: CATSRLLDRDSYNSPLHF. In DNA, the CDR3 is TGTGCCACCAGCCGACTTCTGGACAGGGACTCTTATAATTCACCCCTCCACTTT. This chain links TRBV15 with TRBJ1-6; 8 bases match TRBD1. Per the germline V gene, CDR1 is LNHNV and CDR2 is YYDKDF (reference sequence). Germline trimming cut 5 bases from V and 4 bases from J; bases unmatched to any gene: 13. The CDR3 spans 18 residues.

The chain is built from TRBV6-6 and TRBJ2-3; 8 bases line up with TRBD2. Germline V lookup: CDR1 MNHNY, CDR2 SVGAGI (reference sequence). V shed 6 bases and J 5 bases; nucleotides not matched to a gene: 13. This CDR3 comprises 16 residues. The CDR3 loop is CASRTQNGGAGDTQYF. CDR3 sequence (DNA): TGTGCCAGCAGGACTCAGAACGGGGGGGCCGGAGATACGCAGTATTTT.

CDR3 bases: TGCGCCAGCAGCTTGACGACAGTGCCCCGAAGCACTGAAGCTTTCTTT. Encoded protein: CASSLTTVPRSTEAFF. This sequence joins TRBV5-1 and TRBJ1-1; D is possibly TRBD1 (5 bases). The V and J ends lost 1 base and 4 bases respectively, with 17 bases between them. CDR3 length equals 16 residues. The germline V gene encodes CDR1 SGHRS and CDR2 YFSETQ.

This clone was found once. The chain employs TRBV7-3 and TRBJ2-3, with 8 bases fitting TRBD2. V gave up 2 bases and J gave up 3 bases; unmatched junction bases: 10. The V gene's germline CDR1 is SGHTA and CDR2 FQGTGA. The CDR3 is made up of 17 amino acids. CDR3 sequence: CASSLGSAGGLTDTQYF. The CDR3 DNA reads TGTGCCAGCAGCTTAGGGAGTGCGGGGGGTTTGACAGATACGCAGTATTTT. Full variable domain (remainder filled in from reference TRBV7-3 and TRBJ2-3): GAGVSQTPSNKVTEKGKYVELRCDPISGHTALYWYRQSLGQGPEFLIYFQGTGAADDSGLPNDRFFAVRPEGSVSTLKIQRTERGDSAVYLCASSLGSAGGLTDTQYFGPGTRLTVL.

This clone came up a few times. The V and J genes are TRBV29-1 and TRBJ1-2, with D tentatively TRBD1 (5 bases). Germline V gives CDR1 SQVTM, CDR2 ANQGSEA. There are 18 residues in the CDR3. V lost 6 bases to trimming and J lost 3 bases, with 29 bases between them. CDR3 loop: CSVDATVAGLFVDYGYTF. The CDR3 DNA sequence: TGCAGCGTCGACGCGACCGTGGCAGGGCTCTTCGTAGACTATGGCTACACCTTC.

Written as DNA, the CDR3 is TGTGCCAGTTCTCAGGTCTCCGGCATTCAGTACTTC. Amino acid sequence: CASSQVSGIQYF. V usage is TRBV19 and J usage is TRBJ2-4; no clear D gene. Trimming left V 8 bases short and J 9 bases short, with 14 bases between. Germline loops: CDR1 LNHDA, CDR2 SQIVND (reference sequence). The CDR3 consists of 12 residues.

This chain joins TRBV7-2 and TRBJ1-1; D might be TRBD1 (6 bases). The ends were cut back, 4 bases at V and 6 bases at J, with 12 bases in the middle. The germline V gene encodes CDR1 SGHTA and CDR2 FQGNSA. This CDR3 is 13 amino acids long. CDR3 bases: TGTGCCAGCAGCTCGAGGGGGAATCCTGAAGCTTTCTTT. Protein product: CASSSRGNPEAFF.

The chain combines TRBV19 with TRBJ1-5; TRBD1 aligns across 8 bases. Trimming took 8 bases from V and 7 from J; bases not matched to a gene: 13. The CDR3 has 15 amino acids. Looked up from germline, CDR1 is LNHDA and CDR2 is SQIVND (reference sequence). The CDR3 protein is CASGETTGVWQPQHF. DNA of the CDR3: TGTGCCAGTGGCGAAACGACAGGGGTATGGCAGCCCCAGCATTTT.

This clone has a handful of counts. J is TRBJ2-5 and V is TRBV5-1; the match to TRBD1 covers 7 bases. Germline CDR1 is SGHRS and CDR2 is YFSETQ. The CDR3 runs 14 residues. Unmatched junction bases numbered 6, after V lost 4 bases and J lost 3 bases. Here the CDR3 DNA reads TGCGCCAGCAGCCCACGACAGGGCAAAGAGACCCAGTACTTC. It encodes CASSPRQGKETQYF.

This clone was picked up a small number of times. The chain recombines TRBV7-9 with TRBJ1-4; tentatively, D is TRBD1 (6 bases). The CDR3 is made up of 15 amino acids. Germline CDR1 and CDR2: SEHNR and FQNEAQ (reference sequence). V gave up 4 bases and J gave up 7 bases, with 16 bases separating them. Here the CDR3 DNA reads TGTGCCAGCAGCTATTTCCTTGGGGACACTGAAAAACTGTTTTTT. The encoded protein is CASSYFLGDTEKLFF.

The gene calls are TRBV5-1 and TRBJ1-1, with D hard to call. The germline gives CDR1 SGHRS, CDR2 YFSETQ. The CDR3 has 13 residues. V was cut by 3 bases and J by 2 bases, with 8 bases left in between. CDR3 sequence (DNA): TGCGCCAGCAGCTCCGGGGTAAACACTGAAGCTTTCTTT. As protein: CASSSGVNTEAFF.

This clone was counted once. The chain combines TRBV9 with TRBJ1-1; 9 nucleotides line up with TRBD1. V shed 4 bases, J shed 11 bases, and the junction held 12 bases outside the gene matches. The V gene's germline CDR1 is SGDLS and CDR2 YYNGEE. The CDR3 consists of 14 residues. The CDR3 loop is CASSPEDRGVLAFF. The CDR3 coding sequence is TGTGCCAGCAGCCCAGAGGACAGGGGTGTTTTGGCTTTCTTT.

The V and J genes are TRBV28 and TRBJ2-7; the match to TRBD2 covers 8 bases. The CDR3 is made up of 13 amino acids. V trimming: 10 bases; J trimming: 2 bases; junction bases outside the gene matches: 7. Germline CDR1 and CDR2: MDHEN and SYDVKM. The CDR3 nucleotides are TGTGCCACCTCGGGGGGGGCGGCCTACGAGCAGTACTTC. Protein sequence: CATSGGAAYEQYF. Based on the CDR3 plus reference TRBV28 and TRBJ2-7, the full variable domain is DVKVTQSSRYLVKRTGEKVFLECVQDMDHENMFWYRQDPGLGLRLIYFSYDVKMKEKGDIPEGYSVSREKKERFSLILESASTNQTSMYLCATSGGAAYEQYFGPGTRLTVT.

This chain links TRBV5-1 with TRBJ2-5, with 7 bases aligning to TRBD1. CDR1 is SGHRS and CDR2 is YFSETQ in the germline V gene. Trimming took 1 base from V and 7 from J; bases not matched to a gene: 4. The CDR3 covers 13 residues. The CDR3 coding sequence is TGCGCCAGCAGCTTGACAGGGGATGGGACCCAGTACTTC. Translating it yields CASSLTGDGTQYF. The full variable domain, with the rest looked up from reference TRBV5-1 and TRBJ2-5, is KAGVTQTPRYLIKTRGQQVTLSCSPISGHRSVSWYQQTPGQGLQFLFEYFSETQRNKGNFPGRFSGRQFSNSRSEMNVSTLELGDSALYLCASSLTGDGTQYFGPGTRLLVL.